Sequencing of this T cell receptor (beta chain) was carried out in a study of shared clonotypes between healthy human individuals. It was CD45RO-negative cells, positively selected for CCR7, that made up naive CD8 cells, with terminally differentiated effector memory CD45RA+ cells excluded. To note about this clone: Its target is not known.

Study-wide findings and caveats: Across subsets, estimated richness was generally greater for naive than for memory populations. Since donors were few, the genetic and exposure-history diversity represented was limited.

The authors distributed each subset's genomic DNA evenly over several immunoSEQ plates. The assay was immunoSEQ multiplex PCR, and TCRdb's table has in-frame clones only and misses some. The sample contains approximately 2,000,000 clones, around 95% of which appear only once. The CDR3 contains 16 residues. Germline lookup yields CDR1 SGHAT and CDR2 FQNNGV. V gave up 4 bases and J gave up 2 bases; unmatched junction bases: 7. This TCR derives from a man younger than 35 in good health. Some clones in this sample may be carry-over from other donors' samples. The sample was naive CD8+ T cells from PBMCs. J is TRBJ2-3 and V is TRBV11-2; 9 bases are shared with TRBD2. CDR3 sequence reads: CASSSPIAGDTDTQYF. DNA of the CDR3: TGTGCCAGCAGCTCTCCGATAGCGGGGGACACAGATACGCAGTATTTT.